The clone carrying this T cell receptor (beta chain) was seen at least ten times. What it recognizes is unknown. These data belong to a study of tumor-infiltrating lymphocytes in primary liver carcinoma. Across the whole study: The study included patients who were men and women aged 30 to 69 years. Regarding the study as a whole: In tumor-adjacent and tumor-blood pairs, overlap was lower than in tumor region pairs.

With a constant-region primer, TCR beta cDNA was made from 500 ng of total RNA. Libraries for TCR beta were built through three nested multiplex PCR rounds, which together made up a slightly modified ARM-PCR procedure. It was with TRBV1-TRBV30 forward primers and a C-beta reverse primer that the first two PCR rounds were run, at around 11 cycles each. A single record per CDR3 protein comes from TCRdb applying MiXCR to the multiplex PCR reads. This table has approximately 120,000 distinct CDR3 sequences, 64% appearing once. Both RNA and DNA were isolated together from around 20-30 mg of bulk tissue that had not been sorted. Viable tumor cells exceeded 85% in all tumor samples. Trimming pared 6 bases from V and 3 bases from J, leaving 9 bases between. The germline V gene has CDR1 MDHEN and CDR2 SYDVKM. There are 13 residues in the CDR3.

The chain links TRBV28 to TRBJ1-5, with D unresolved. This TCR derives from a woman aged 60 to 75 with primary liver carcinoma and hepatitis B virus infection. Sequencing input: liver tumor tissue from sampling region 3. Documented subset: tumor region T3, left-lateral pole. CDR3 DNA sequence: TGTGCCAGCAGAGGCCAGCTCAATCAGCCCCAGCATTTT. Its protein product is CASRGQLNQPQHF.